The sequence of this T cell receptor (beta chain) was determined in a study of cytomegalovirus exposure and HLA in healthy donors. There are 20 residues in the CDR3. Trimming took 2 bases from V and 9 from J, leaving 29 bases between them. Germline V gives CDR1 SNHLY, CDR2 FYNNEI. Findings and caveats of the study: The sole available immune exposure information was CMV serostatus. There were several of the most significant clusters that appeared linked to common viral pathogens in a later analysis.

As regards this clone: Its target is unknown.

With 60 Vbeta and 13 Jbeta primers, the PCR was carried out. Only in-frame clones appear in the TCRdb table, and some are missing; sequencing was by immunoSEQ multiplex PCR. The data hold some 120,000 clones, with 80% observed a single time. The sample taken for sequencing was PBMCs. The chain employs TRBV2 and TRBJ1-6, with D unresolved. This sequence originates from a male donor in good health and CMV-seronegative. This chain's CDR3 is CASSEPPRAGVTTFGSPLHF. In DNA, the CDR3 is TGTGCCAGCAGTGAACCCCCTAGGGCAGGAGTGACTACATTTGGTTCACCCCTCCACTTT.